The table lists the clone carrying this T cell receptor (beta chain) with a few counts. Its antigen is currently unknown. CDR3 length: 14 residues. Germline loops: CDR1 MNHEY, CDR2 SMNVEV (reference sequence). The V and J ends lost 8 bases and 6 bases, in that order; junction bases with no gene match: 7. Each CDR3 protein is one row after TCRdb ran MiXCR on the 5' RACE reads. The sample records under 60,000 distinct CDR3 sequences, over 7% being singletons. This entry comes from a study of early T cells in non-severe SARS-CoV-2 infection. The overall study: Sequencing was performed on bulk RNA from unsorted whole blood, leaving chains unpaired. Notes on the study in general: Anti-spike CD8 specificities were favored by VDJdb matching, whose results missed private and CD4 specificities.

The TCR comes from an adult who was a healthcare worker with PCR-confirmed SARS-CoV-2 infection or an uninfected control (not recorded which). The chain joins TRBV27 to TRBJ1-6; 7 positions agree with TRBD1. The sequenced sample was whole blood. CDR3 DNA sequence: TGTGCCAGCTGGGGGACAGTGTTTAATTCACCCCTCCACTTT. Protein: CASWGTVFNSPLHF.